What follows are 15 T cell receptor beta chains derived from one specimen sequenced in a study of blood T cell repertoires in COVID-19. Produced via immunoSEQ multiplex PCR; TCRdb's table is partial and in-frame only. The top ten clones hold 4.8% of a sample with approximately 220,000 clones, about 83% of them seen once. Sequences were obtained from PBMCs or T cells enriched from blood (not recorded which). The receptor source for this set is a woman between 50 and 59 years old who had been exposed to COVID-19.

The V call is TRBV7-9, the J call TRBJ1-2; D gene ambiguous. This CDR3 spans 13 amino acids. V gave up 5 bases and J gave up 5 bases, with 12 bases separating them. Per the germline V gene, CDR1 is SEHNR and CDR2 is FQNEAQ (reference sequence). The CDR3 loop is CASSPRSFYGYTF. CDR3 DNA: TGTGCCAGCAGCCCACGGTCGTTTTATGGCTACACCTTC.

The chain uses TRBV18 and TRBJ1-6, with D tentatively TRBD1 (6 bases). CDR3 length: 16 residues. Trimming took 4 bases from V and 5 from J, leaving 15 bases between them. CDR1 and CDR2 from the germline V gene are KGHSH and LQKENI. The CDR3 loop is CASSLWGRTDNSPLHF. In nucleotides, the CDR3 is TGTGCCAGCTCACTCTGGGGCAGGACAGATAATTCACCCCTCCACTTT.

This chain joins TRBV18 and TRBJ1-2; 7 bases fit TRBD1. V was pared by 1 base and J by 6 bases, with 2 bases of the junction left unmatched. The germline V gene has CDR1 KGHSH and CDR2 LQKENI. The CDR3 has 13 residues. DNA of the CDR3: TGTGCCAGCTCACCACGGGACAGCAATGGCTACACCTTC. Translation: CASSPRDSNGYTF.

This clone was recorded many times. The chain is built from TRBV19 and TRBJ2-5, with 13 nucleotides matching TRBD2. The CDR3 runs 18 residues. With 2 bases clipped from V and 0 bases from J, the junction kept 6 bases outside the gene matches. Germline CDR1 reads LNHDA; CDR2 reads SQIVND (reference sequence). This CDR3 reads CASSIFAGTSGNQETQYF. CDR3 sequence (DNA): TGTGCCAGTAGTATATTTGCCGGGACTAGCGGGAACCAAGAGACCCAGTACTTC. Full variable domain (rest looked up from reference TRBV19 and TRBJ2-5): DGGITQSPKYLFRKEGQNVTLSCEQNLNHDAMYWYRQDPGQGLRLIYYSQIVNDFQKGDIAEGYSVSREKKESFPLTVTSAQKNPTAFYLCASSIFAGTSGNQETQYFGPGTRLLVL.

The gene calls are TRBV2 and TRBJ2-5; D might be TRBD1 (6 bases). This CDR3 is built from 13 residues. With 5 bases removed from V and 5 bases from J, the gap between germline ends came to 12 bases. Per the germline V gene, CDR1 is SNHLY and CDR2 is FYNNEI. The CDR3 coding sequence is TGTGCCAGCAGTCCCTACAGGGCGGAGACCCAGTACTTC. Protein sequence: CASSPYRAETQYF.

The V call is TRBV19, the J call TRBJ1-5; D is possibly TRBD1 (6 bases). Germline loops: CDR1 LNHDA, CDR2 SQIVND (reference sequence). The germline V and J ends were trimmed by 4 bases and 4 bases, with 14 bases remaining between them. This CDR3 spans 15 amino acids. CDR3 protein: CASSTSGVLNQPQHF. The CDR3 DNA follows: TGTGCCAGTAGTACCTCAGGGGTTTTAAATCAGCCCCAGCATTTT.

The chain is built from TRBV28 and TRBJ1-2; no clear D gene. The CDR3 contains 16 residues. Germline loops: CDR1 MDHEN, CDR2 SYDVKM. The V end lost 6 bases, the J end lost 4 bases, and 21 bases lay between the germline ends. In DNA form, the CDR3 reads TGTGCCAGCAGGCTAAACGAACTCGTCACCGTCTATGGCTACACCTTC. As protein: CASRLNELVTVYGYTF.

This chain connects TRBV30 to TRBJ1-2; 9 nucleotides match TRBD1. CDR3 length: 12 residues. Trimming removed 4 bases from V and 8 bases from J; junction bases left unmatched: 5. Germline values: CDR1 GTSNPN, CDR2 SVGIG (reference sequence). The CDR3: CAWTRTGAGYTF. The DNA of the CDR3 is TGTGCCTGGACCCGGACAGGGGCCGGCTACACCTTC.

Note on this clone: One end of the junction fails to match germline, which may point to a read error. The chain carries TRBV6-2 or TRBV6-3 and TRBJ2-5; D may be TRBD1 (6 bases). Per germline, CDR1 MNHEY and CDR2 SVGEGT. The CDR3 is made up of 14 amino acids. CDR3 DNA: TGTGCCAGCAGTTATTCCCAGGGACAAGAGGCCCAGTACTTC. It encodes CASSYSQGQEAQYF.

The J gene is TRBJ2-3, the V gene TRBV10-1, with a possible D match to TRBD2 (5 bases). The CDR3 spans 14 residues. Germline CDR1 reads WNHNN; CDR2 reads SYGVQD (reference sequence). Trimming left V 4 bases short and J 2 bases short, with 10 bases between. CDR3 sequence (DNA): TGCGCCAGCAGTGGGGGAGTTTACACAGATACGCAGTATTTT. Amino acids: CASSGGVYTDTQYF.

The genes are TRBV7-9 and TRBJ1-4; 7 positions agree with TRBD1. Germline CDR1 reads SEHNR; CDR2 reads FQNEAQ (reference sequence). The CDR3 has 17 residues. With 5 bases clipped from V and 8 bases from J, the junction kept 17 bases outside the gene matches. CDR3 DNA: TGTGCCAGCAGCCCTACACCTTTGACAGGGAGGACGGAAAAACTGTTTTTT. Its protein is CASSPTPLTGRTEKLFF.

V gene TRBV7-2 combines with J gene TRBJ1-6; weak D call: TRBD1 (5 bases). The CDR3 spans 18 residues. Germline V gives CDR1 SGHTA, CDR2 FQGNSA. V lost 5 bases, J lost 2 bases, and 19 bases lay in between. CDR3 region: CASSPAGGGRAYNSPLHF. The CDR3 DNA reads TGTGCCAGCAGCCCCGCGGGCGGGGGACGCGCCTATAATTCACCCCTCCACTTT.

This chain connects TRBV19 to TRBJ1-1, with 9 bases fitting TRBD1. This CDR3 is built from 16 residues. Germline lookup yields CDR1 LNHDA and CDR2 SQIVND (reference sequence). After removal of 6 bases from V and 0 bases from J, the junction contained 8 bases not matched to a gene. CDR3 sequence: CASSMGQGGMNTEAFF. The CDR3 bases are TGTGCCAGTAGCATGGGACAGGGTGGTATGAACACTGAAGCTTTCTTT.

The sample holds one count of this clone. CDR3 sequence reads: CASSPGTPITGELFF. CDR3 bases: TGTGCCAGCAGTCCCGGGACACCCATCACCGGGGAGCTGTTTTTT. The V and J genes are TRBV28 and TRBJ2-2; maybe TRBD1 (6 bases). This CDR3 region has 15 residues. Between the trimmed V and J ends, which lost 5 bases and 4 bases, there was a span of 14 bases. CDR1 is MDHEN, CDR2 SYDVKM, per germline. Drawing the rest from reference TRBV28 and TRBJ2-2, the complete variable domain is DVKVTQSSRYLVKRTGEKVFLECVQDMDHENMFWYRQDPGLGLRLIYFSYDVKMKEKGDIPEGYSVSREKKERFSLILESASTNQTSMYLCASSPGTPITGELFFGEGSRLTVL.

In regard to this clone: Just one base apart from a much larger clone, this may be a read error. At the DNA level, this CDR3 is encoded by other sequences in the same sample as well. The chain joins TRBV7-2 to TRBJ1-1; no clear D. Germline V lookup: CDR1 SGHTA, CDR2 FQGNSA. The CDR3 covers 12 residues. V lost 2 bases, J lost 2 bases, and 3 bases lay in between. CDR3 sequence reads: CASSLQNTEAFF. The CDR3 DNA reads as TGTGCCAGCAGCTTACAAAACACTGAAGCTTTCTTT.